Listed below are T cell receptor beta chains from one sample, sequenced in a study of OX40 agonist ivuxolimab in advanced cancers. Sequencing used immunoSEQ multiplex PCR; TCRdb keeps in-frame clones, though not all of them. The data show around 25,000 clones, approximately 85% seen once. Here the sequenced sample was CD4+ or CD8+ T cells sorted from blood, taken in a trial of the OX40 agonist ivuxolimab. The receptors here all came from an adult with an advanced solid tumor such as melanoma, head and neck, liver or kidney cancer. Each CDR3 is given with its conserved first and last residue. D genes are given only for firm matches. Expanded clones get a size class; other rows say once, few or many, or leave the size out.

CDR3 DNA: TGTGCCAGCCGCATGATTTCGGACGCGCCCGATTCTGGCCTTTTT
CDR3 protein: CASRMISDAPDSGLF
J gene: TRBJ1-6
D gene: -
clone size: -
V gene: TRBV5-4

CDR3 DNA: TGTGCCAGCAGCCCGGTACAGATCTTTAACTATGGCTACACCTTC
CDR3 protein: CASSPVQIFNYGYTF
J gene: TRBJ1-2
D gene: -
clone size: -
V gene: TRBV7-9

CDR3 DNA: TGTGCCTGGAGGAAAGGCCAGGCCGAAGCTTTCTTT
CDR3 protein: CAWRKGQAEAFF
J gene: TRBJ1-1
D gene: -
clone size: -
V gene: TRBV30

CDR3 DNA: TGCGCCAGCAGCTCCGACGGGACAGGGAACTACGAGCAGTACTTC
CDR3 protein: CASSSDGTGNYEQYF
J gene: TRBJ2-7
D gene: TRBD1
clone size: -
V gene: TRBV5-1

CDR3 DNA: TGTGCCAGCAGCCCAGGTTTTAGAGTAGAGACCCAGTACTTC
CDR3 protein: CASSPGFRVETQYF
J gene: TRBJ2-5
D gene: -
clone size: -
V gene: TRBV11-2

CDR3 DNA: TGTGCAAGTCGCTTCCCCACAGGGTTTCGCGAGCAGTACTTC
CDR3 protein: CASRFPTGFREQYF
J gene: TRBJ2-7
D gene: -
clone size: few
V gene: TRBV12-2

CDR3 DNA: TGTGCCAGCAGCTGGGGCAGGGCGGAGACCCAGTACTTC
CDR3 protein: CASSWGRAETQYF
J gene: TRBJ2-5
D gene: -
clone size: -
V gene: TRBV7-3

CDR3 DNA: TGTGCCAGCAGTCCGGGGACAGGGGGCGAGCAGTACTTC
CDR3 protein: CASSPGTGGEQYF
J gene: TRBJ2-7
D gene: TRBD1
clone size: -
V gene: TRBV6-5

CDR3 DNA: TGTGCCAGCAGGACGGGACAGGGGGTCCCCTACGAGCAGTACTTC
CDR3 protein: CASRTGQGVPYEQYF
J gene: TRBJ2-7
D gene: TRBD1
clone size: -
V gene: TRBV5-4

CDR3 DNA: TGTGCCAGCAGTCCCACCCCCAGCTACGAGCAGTACTTC
CDR3 protein: CASSPTPSYEQYF
J gene: TRBJ2-7
D gene: -
clone size: -
V gene: TRBV6-5

CDR3 DNA: TGTGCCAGCAGCTTGCGAGGGTTCGGGACTGCGAACACCGGGGAGCTGTTTTTT
CDR3 protein: CASSLRGFGTANTGELFF
J gene: TRBJ2-2
D gene: -
clone size: -
V gene: TRBV5-4

CDR3 DNA: TGTGCCAGCAGGGACGATAATTCACCCCTCCACTTT
CDR3 protein: CASRDDNSPLHF
J gene: TRBJ1-6
D gene: -
clone size: few
V gene: TRBV25-1

CDR3 DNA: TGTGCCAGAAGCCCCGGACAGGATAACACCGGGGAGCTGTTTTTT
CDR3 protein: CARSPGQDNTGELFF
J gene: TRBJ2-2
D gene: -
clone size: -
V gene: TRBV7-5

CDR3 DNA: TGTGCCAGCTCACTACTGAGCATGAACACTGAAGCTTTCTTT
CDR3 protein: CASSLLSMNTEAFF
J gene: TRBJ1-1
D gene: -
clone size: few
V gene: TRBV18

CDR3 DNA: TGTGCCAGCAGCTTGGGACAGGGGGACTATGGCTACACCTTC
CDR3 protein: CASSLGQGDYGYTF
J gene: TRBJ1-2
D gene: TRBD1
clone size: -
V gene: TRBV7-8

CDR3 DNA: TGTGCCAGCAGTCCGCGGGGGTGGGCAGATACGCAGTATTTT
CDR3 protein: CASSPRGWADTQYF
J gene: TRBJ2-3
D gene: TRBD2
clone size: -
V gene: TRBV11-3

CDR3 DNA: TGTGCCAGCTCACCACGGGGGGTCGAGCAGTACTTC
CDR3 protein: CASSPRGVEQYF
J gene: TRBJ2-7
D gene: -
clone size: -
V gene: TRBV18

CDR3 DNA: TGTGCCAGCAGCTTAACGCCCAGTAATTCACCCCTCCACTTT
CDR3 protein: CASSLTPSNSPLHF
J gene: TRBJ1-6
D gene: -
clone size: once
V gene: TRBV11-2

CDR3 DNA: TGCGCCAGCAGCCCGGGACCGCGCTCTGGAAACACCATATATTTT
CDR3 protein: CASSPGPRSGNTIYF
J gene: TRBJ1-3
D gene: -
clone size: -
V gene: TRBV10-1

CDR3 DNA: TGTGCCAGCAGCTTGGTGGGGGCCAACGAGCAGTACTTC
CDR3 protein: CASSLVGANEQYF
J gene: TRBJ2-7
D gene: -
clone size: -
V gene: TRBV5-6

CDR3 DNA: TGTGCCAGCAGTGTATATGAGGGGGCGATAACTGAAGCTTTCTTT
CDR3 protein: CASSVYEGAITEAFF
J gene: TRBJ1-1
D gene: TRBD1
clone size: once
V gene: TRBV2

CDR3 DNA: TGTGCCAGCAGATTTGGACAGGGTGCCGAAGCTTTCTTT
CDR3 protein: CASRFGQGAEAFF
J gene: TRBJ1-1
D gene: TRBD1
clone size: -
V gene: TRBV6-5

CDR3 DNA: TGTGCCAGCAGCTCACTGCCGGGCCCCGGCCCAGATACGCAGTATTTT
CDR3 protein: CASSSLPGPGPDTQYF
J gene: TRBJ2-3
D gene: -
clone size: -
V gene: TRBV9

CDR3 DNA: TGCGCCAGCAGCTTGGGTGCGGGGGCTGGTGATCAGCCCCAGCATTTT
CDR3 protein: CASSLGAGAGDQPQHF
J gene: TRBJ1-5
D gene: -
clone size: -
V gene: TRBV5-1

CDR3 DNA: TGTGCCATCAGTCCTAGCGGAACCTCCTACGAGCAGTACTTC
CDR3 protein: CAISPSGTSYEQYF
J gene: TRBJ2-7
D gene: TRBD2
clone size: -
V gene: TRBV10-3

CDR3 DNA: TGTGCCAGCATACGACAGTTTAGCAATCAGCCCCAGCATTTT
CDR3 protein: CASIRQFSNQPQHF
J gene: TRBJ1-5
D gene: -
clone size: -
V gene: TRBV6-4

CDR3 DNA: TGTGCCAGCAGCCCCTTGGGGGTCGGGGAGCTGTTTTTT
CDR3 protein: CASSPLGVGELFF
J gene: TRBJ2-2
D gene: -
clone size: -
V gene: TRBV2

CDR3 DNA: TGTGCCAGCAGCTTAGCGGCGACTAGCGAGGCAGATACGCAGTATTTT
CDR3 protein: CASSLAATSEADTQYF
J gene: TRBJ2-3
D gene: TRBD2
clone size: -
V gene: TRBV7-9

CDR3 DNA: TGTGCCAGCAGGTCAGGGGGCGCGGATGAAAAACTGTTTTTT
CDR3 protein: CASRSGGADEKLFF
J gene: TRBJ1-4
D gene: TRBD1
clone size: -
V gene: TRBV6-6

CDR3 DNA: TGTGCCAGCTTGACCGCCGAGACCCAGTACTTC
CDR3 protein: CASLTAETQYF
J gene: TRBJ2-5
D gene: -
clone size: -
V gene: TRBV11-2

CDR3 DNA: TGTGCCAGCAGCTCCCGACAGGGGGGAAGCGAGCAGTACTTC
CDR3 protein: CASSSRQGGSEQYF
J gene: TRBJ2-7
D gene: TRBD1
clone size: -
V gene: TRBV11-3

CDR3 DNA: TGTGCCAGCAGTCAGCGTGTCGCGGGAGGGCCCGGCCAAGAGACCCAGTACTTC
CDR3 protein: CASSQRVAGGPGQETQYF
J gene: TRBJ2-5
D gene: TRBD2
clone size: -
V gene: TRBV2

CDR3 DNA: TGTGCCAACGACCCGGGACAGCCCAAATTCCAATCCACAGATACGCAGTATTTT
CDR3 protein: CANDPGQPKFQSTDTQYF
J gene: TRBJ2-3
D gene: TRBD1
clone size: -
V gene: TRBV19

CDR3 DNA: TGTGCCAGCAGCAGAACAGGGAACAATGAGCAGTTCTTC
CDR3 protein: CASSRTGNNEQFF
J gene: TRBJ2-1
D gene: -
clone size: -
V gene: TRBV5-5

CDR3 DNA: TGCAGCGTTGGACGGCTAGCGGGCTACGAGCAGTACTTC
CDR3 protein: CSVGRLAGYEQYF
J gene: TRBJ2-7
D gene: TRBD2
clone size: -
V gene: TRBV29-1

CDR3 DNA: TGTGCCAGCAGTGGCAGACAGGGAGATGAGCAGTACTTC
CDR3 protein: CASSGRQGDEQYF
J gene: TRBJ2-7
D gene: TRBD1
clone size: -
V gene: TRBV6-1

CDR3 DNA: TGTGCCAGCAGCATAGGACAGGGGGATACTGAAGCTTTCTTT
CDR3 protein: CASSIGQGDTEAFF
J gene: TRBJ1-1
D gene: TRBD1
clone size: -
V gene: TRBV5-6